The present T cell receptor beta chain was sequenced within a study of CD8 T cells in ankylosing spondylitis. Notes on the study in general: Within ankylosing spondylitis blood, a TCR beta motif made up of under 10 highly homologous variants appeared to be characteristic.

Via MiXCR, TCRdb re-called the 5' RACE reads, giving one row per CDR3 protein. The data hold fewer than 650,000 distinct CDR3 sequences, with roughly 13% observed a single time. Trimming cost V 4 bases and J 7 bases; bases outside gene matches: 11. The CDR3 has 17 residues. As regards this clonotype: Antigen unknown.

The sample consisted of blood, either unsorted or a sorted T cell fraction (not recorded which). The chain joins TRBV12-3 or TRBV12-4 to TRBJ2-6, with 9 bases fitting TRBD1. The source is a male donor with ankylosing spondylitis. The CDR3 spells CASSSTDRGNVANVLTF. The CDR3 bases are TGTGCCAGCAGTTCCACGGACAGGGGTAACGTAGCCAACGTCCTGACTTTC.